This T cell receptor beta chain was recorded in a study of cytomegalovirus exposure and HLA in healthy donors (TCRdb year 2017). Background on the whole study: According to an earlier analysis of a few hundred of the donors, about 179 million T cells yielded 117 million unique TCR beta sequences and less than 300 Gb of sequence data. An early release covering 500 to 750 HLA-typed donors comprised 300 to 350 gigabases of sequencing data and approximately 85 million unique TCR sequences. Of the roughly 400 genotyped donors, approximately 83% fell in the genetic ancestry cluster associated with self-reported Caucasian donors. The study aimed to test whether cataloging public T cell receptors could reveal signatures of past pathogen exposure. The study used immunosequencing to profile the T cell repertoires of approximately 650 subjects and linked those repertoires to cytomegalovirus serostatus. In addition to the first cohort of roughly 700 subjects, a separate validation cohort of around 110 different subjects was used. The study combined high-throughput TCR immunosequencing, statistical association of individual TCRs with disease status, and machine learning to predict cytomegalovirus infection status. A later analysis re-examined previously published TCR beta repertoires from roughly 720 donors and added high-resolution HLA genotyping to investigate patterns of TCR occurrence. In the later analysis, no new phenotypic data were used to find candidate immune exposures; instead, reliance was placed on TCR beta sequences and their occurrence across donors. An earlier analysis of some 600 of the donors applied high-throughput TCR beta sequencing to assess whether each TCR beta V gene segment acted as functional or pseudogenic. Donor age, sex, ethnicity and CMV serostatus were compiled alongside the repertoire data. Genome-wide SNP genotypes for about 65% of the 666 donors were used in a later genetic analysis, which treated that subset as a discovery cohort. All discovery cohort repertoires had been generated using a single sequencing platform. HLA typing covered class I and class II loci at four-digit resolution. The number of typed donors differed by locus: about 620-640 for A, B, C, DRB1 and DQB1; some 540 for DQA1; approximately 600 for DPA1; and roughly 470 for DPB1. Roughly 5 DR-DQ haplotypes were handled as single units for association and clustering, since linkage in the cohort was strong. Across approximately 420 genotyped donors of the cohort, an average of about 240,000 unique TCR beta nucleotide sequences per donor were sequenced, and roughly 20% of those sequences were non-productive.

The library came from the immunoSEQ multiplex PCR assay. For the multiplex PCR, a mixture combining 60 forward primers for TCR Vbeta segments and 13 reverse primers for TCR Jbeta segments was used. Amplification of the CDR3 region of rearranged TCR beta genes was performed with a multiplex PCR assay on genomic DNA. Amplified TCR beta libraries were sequenced as 87-base-pair reads on the Illumina HiSeq System. Per the original workflow: In a later analysis, roughly 80 million unique TCR beta chains were counted across the approximately 640 repertoires, and approximately 11 million of these chains were shared by at least two donors. To remove PCR and sequencing errors, raw reads were error-corrected and collapsed into unique sequences using a nearest-neighbor algorithm that merged closely related sequences. CDR3 sequences were aligned to IMGT reference sequences to assign V, D and J gene segments. Each retained sequence needed at least a six-nucleotide match to both a V gene segment and a J gene segment. Rearrangements were classified as productive when the CDR3 lacked stop codons and remained in frame with V and J, and all other rearrangements were classified as non-productive. Following IMGT convention, CDR3 was defined as the stretch from the second conserved V-encoded cysteine to the conserved J-encoded phenylalanine. In an earlier analysis of approximately 590 of the donors, sequences lacking an unambiguous match to a single V gene segment were excluded. In an earlier analysis of 587 of the donors, V segments were called functional above 56.7% productive rearrangements and were called segregating when the between-donor standard deviation exceeded 5%. To diagnose cytomegalovirus status from the catalog of TCR beta chain sequences, a statistical classification framework was built. A later analysis assigned V and J genes by comparing TCR nucleotide sequences with IMGT/GENE-DB human TR gene sequences. The TCRdist pipeline was used in a later analysis to assign CDR3 sequences and most-parsimonious VDJ recombination scenarios. A later analysis defined each TCR beta chain by its CDR3 amino acid sequence plus V-gene family, and excluded reads lacking a unique V-gene family. A later analysis removed 500 to 650 highly shared, low-generation-probability nucleotide sequences to deal with suspected cross-contamination and a sequencing artifact. In a later analysis, a clonal expansion index for each public chain was calculated from normalized within-repertoire ranks of inferred template counts. Generation probabilities in a later analysis came from a VDJ recombination model fitted to out-of-frame rearrangements, and those results were checked against IGoR. Hypergeometric tests were used in a later analysis to score TCR-TCR, TCR-HLA and TCR-CMV co-occurrence, with a repertoire-size bias correction applied to the TCR pairs. In a later analysis, false discovery rates were estimated by permuting HLA or CMV assignments 20 times. In a later analysis, co-occurring TCRs were grouped using DBSCAN, with TCRdist sequence similarity added in when clustering inside HLA-allele-positive subsets. Repertoires with fewer than 30,000 or more than 120,000 public chains were left out of co-occurrence clustering, as were four to six repertoires with anomalous nucleotide sharing. What TCRdb holds here is the immuneACCESS table cut down to in-frame rearrangements. Part of the clones is not present; checked against another copy, under half of the missing clones reflect an unresolved V gene, and the others are unexplained. The V and J calls and clone size were taken over from that table, and D and trimming were inferred from the DNA. The sample records 150,000 to 200,000 clones, 86% of which are singletons. In total, the top ten clones hold about 2.1% of the sample.

The cohort was made up of approximately 700 healthy bone marrow donors. Cohort members were all nominally healthy when sampled, although unrecorded immune exposures were likely present. The donor tested CMV seronegative and was one of the 352 seronegative cohort members. Each donor provided a peripheral blood sample, and peripheral blood mononuclear cells were used for TCR beta sequencing. The Qiagen DNeasy Blood Extraction Kit was used to extract genomic DNA from the blood cell samples. The study at large found these results: Some IMGT-functional V segments, including TRBV6-2 and TRBV6-3, could not be distinguished by the 87-base-pair reads and were therefore excluded. Most TCR sequences were observed very rarely across donors, whereas some public TCRs were present in many individuals. Compared with the 666-donor mean, donors in an Asian-associated ancestry cluster had fewer N-insertions in productive TCRs, according to a later genetic analysis. For the cohort, immune exposure information was limited to CMV serostatus. According to a later analysis, most CMV-associated TCR beta chains appeared to be HLA-restricted, and the HLA associations seemed to be driven largely by CMV exposure. Because some donors lacked HLA typing at each locus, the association tests relied only on the typed subset. The cohort was sequenced for TCR beta chains only, and without alpha or paired-chain data the features that could be detected were limited. In both the original and validation cohorts, the classifier was reported to diagnose cytomegalovirus status with high specificity and sensitivity. Sequencing depth was assumed to be roughly uniform across donors in the presence/absence analyses, though that assumption may not hold. A cluster of highly shared sequence variants was judged likely to be a technical artifact of the sequencing pipeline. A further reported finding was that TCR beta sequences accurately predicted the HLA-A and HLA-B alleles for most subjects in the first cohort. Strong co-occurrence of HLA alleles, especially DR and DQ, made assigning TCR associations to individual alleles difficult. Linkage disequilibrium might explain the correlated functional status among segregating V segments, but an unknown experimental factor could not be excluded. A later analysis associated 16,951 TCR beta sequences with specific HLA alleles at a false discovery rate of 0.05. In a later analysis, several top co-occurrence clusters were reported to appear linked to parvovirus B19, influenza, CMV and Epstein-Barr virus. A total of about 180 TCR beta chains were listed by the study as associated with cytomegalovirus. In a later analysis, HLA-associated TCR beta chains were found to be more clonally expanded and to have lower generation probabilities than equally common non-associated chains. Three of the identified cytomegalovirus-associated TCR beta chains were confirmed in vitro to be specific for cytomegalovirus antigens. In an earlier analysis of about 600 of the donors, most TCR beta V segments appeared in productive rearrangements about 87% or about 30% of the time, broadly matching IMGT annotations. V-gene and J-gene trimming of TCR beta chains was associated with a missense DCLRE1C variant in a later genetic analysis, and the association was replicated in an independent cohort. According to the authors, the approach could potentially be generalized to other disease states and immunological phenotypes. The earlier analysis of approximately 560 of the donors excluded approximately 17 rarely observed V segments, including chromosome 9 orphons, because counts were too low. A later analysis found that TCR association rates varied across HLA loci, with DRB1 alleles showing the most associated TCRs and HLA-C alleles the fewest.

Trimming costs V 10 bases and J 0 bases, and their ends lie 11 bases apart. CDR1 is given as LNHDA and CDR2 as SQIVND, both from the germline V gene (reference sequence). The CDR3 holds 13 amino acids from the cysteine to the phenylalanine. The CDR3 DNA has 39 bases and is translated from base 1. On this clone: This receptor's antigen is unknown. Qualities for individual bases were not recorded, and no much larger clone is one base off.

The chain is made from TRBV19 and TRBJ2-3, with the D gene not clear enough to name. This receptor was identified in a woman aged 18-30 years in good health and CMV-seronegative. The sequenced sample consisted of PBMCs. The CDR3 protein: CATAVSSTDTQYF. The DNA is TGTGCCACCGCGGTTTCTAGCACAGATACGCAGTATTTT. Full variable domain (CDR3 extended with the reference TRBV19 and TRBJ2-3 proteins): DGGITQSPKYLFRKEGQNVTLSCEQNLNHDAMYWYRQDPGQGLRLIYYSQIVNDFQKGDIAEGYSVSREKKESFPLTVTSAQKNPTAFYLCATAVSSTDTQYFGPGTRLTVL.